The 26 T cell receptor beta chains below come from one sample, sequenced in a study of cytomegalovirus exposure and HLA in healthy donors (dated by TCRdb to the late 2010s). Preparation of the library involved the immunoSEQ multiplex PCR assay. For the multiplex PCR, a mixture combining 60 forward primers for TCR Vbeta segments and 13 reverse primers for TCR Jbeta segments was used. The table comes from immuneACCESS by way of TCRdb, which keeps in-frame sequences with V and J called. Part of the clones is missing from these tables; in studies checked, under half for an unresolved V gene and the rest for unknown reasons. In all, the sample holds fewer than 200,000 clones, and roughly 80% of those were seen once. Roughly 5% of the sample rests with the top ten. The sequenced sample was PBMCs. Every receptor here comes from a male donor in good health and CMV-seronegative.

This chain uses TRBV4-1 with TRBJ2-1; 9 positions match TRBD2. Germline V lookup: CDR1 MGHRA, CDR2 YSYEKL. The J segment lost 3 bases and the V segment lost 6 bases, leaving 24 bases of the junction unmatched. The CDR3 is 21 amino acids. The CDR3 loop reads CASSPGTRALSGGHDYNEQFF. CDR3 nucleotide sequence: TGCGCCAGCAGTCCCGGGACGAGAGCCTTAAGCGGGGGGCACGACTACAATGAGCAGTTCTTC.

The genes are TRBV28 and TRBJ2-3; TRBD1 agrees at 7 bases. After removal of 4 bases from V and 3 bases from J, the junction contained 10 bases not matched to a gene. This CDR3 comprises 16 residues. The germline V gene has CDR1 MDHEN and CDR2 SYDVKM. Here the CDR3 DNA reads TGTGCCAGCAGTTCCGCCGGGACAGAGGGGACAGATACGCAGTATTTT. Amino acids: CASSSAGTEGTDTQYF.

The gene calls are TRBV6-5 and TRBJ1-3, with D unresolved. Germline V CDR1 and CDR2: MNHEY, SVGAGI. This CDR3 is 14 amino acids long. Trimming removed 1 base from V and 7 bases from J, with 11 bases in between. The CDR3 protein is CASSYFSNSNTIYF. As DNA, the CDR3 is TGTGCCAGCAGTTACTTCTCGAACAGTAACACCATATATTTT.

This clone was counted a few times. The rearrangement joins TRBV28 to TRBJ2-3, with 9 bases lining up with TRBD1. The CDR3 is made up of 12 amino acids. V shed 3 bases, J shed 9 bases, and the junction held 1 base outside the gene matches. Looked up from germline, CDR1 is MDHEN and CDR2 is SYDVKM. The CDR3 loop reads CASSLGQGTQYF. DNA of the CDR3: TGTGCCAGCAGTTTGGGACAGGGAACGCAGTATTTT.

The J gene is TRBJ1-6, the V gene TRBV13; 8 bases agree with TRBD1. The CDR3 loop spans 14 amino acids. Germline V gene sequence: CDR1 PRHDT, CDR2 FYEKMQ (reference sequence). V lost 5 bases, J lost 9 bases, and 6 bases stayed unmatched. The CDR3 DNA reads as TGTGCCAGCAGCCGTCCACAGGGGGTTTCACCCCTCCACTTT. Translating gives CASSRPQGVSPLHF.

The chain recombines TRBV6-1 with TRBJ1-6; D remains unclear. The germline V and J ends were trimmed by 7 bases and 4 bases, with 11 bases remaining between them. Germline CDR1 MNHNS, CDR2 SASEGT. The CDR3 length is 14 residues. In nucleotides, the CDR3 is TGTGCCAGCATTGCCGGGATGTATAATTCACCCCTCCACTTT. Translating it yields CASIAGMYNSPLHF.

The chain combines TRBV5-6 with TRBJ2-7, with D possibly TRBD2 on 5 matching bases. Deletions cut 2 bases from V and 6 bases from J, with 12 bases between. The CDR3 is made up of 13 amino acids. Germline V CDR1 and CDR2: SGHDT, YYEEEE. CDR3 DNA: TGTGCCAGCAGCTTTCAGTCTGGAGGCGAGCAGTACTTC. This gives the protein CASSFQSGGEQYF.

This clone was counted only a few times. The V call is TRBV4-1, the J call TRBJ1-1; D is perhaps TRBD1 (5 bases). Germline CDR1 MGHRA, CDR2 YSYEKL. This CDR3 region has 15 residues. V lost 3 bases and J lost 1, with 12 bases in between. The CDR3 DNA follows: TGCGCCAGCAGCCATGCCCGGACACCGAACACTGAAGCTTTCTTT. Its translation: CASSHARTPNTEAFF.

This clone was counted a few times. This rearrangement joins TRBV13 to TRBJ2-3; 7 bases are shared with TRBD2. V dropped 0 bases and J dropped 0; count of bases not matched to a gene: 0. The CDR3 consists of 15 residues. Germline-derived CDR1 and CDR2 are PRHDT and FYEKMQ (reference sequence). The CDR3 sequence is CASSLGTSSTDTQYF. The CDR3 nucleotides are TGTGCCAGCAGCTTAGGGACTAGCAGCACAGATACGCAGTATTTT.

This clone was detected only once. In the same sample, other DNA sequences code for this CDR3. J is TRBJ2-3 and V is TRBV2; 10 bases are a match to TRBD2. CDR3 size: 15 residues. CDR1 is SNHLY and CDR2 is FYNNEI in the germline V gene. Trimming at V came to 4 bases and at J to 2 bases, leaving 3 bases not matched to a gene. CDR3 bases: TGTGCCAGCAGTGGACTAGCGGGCCCCACAGATACGCAGTATTTT. It codes for CASSGLAGPTDTQYF. The full variable domain, with the rest looked up from reference TRBV2 and TRBJ2-3, is EPEVTQTPSHQVTQMGQEVILRCVPISNHLYFYWYRQILGQKVEFLVSFYNNEISEKSEIFDDQFSVERPDGSNFTLKIRSTKLEDSAMYFCASSGLAGPTDTQYFGPGTRLTVL.

The table lists this clone with a count of one. The V call is TRBV29-1, the J call TRBJ1-2; 9 bases fit TRBD1. The CDR3 covers 14 residues. Germline CDR1 is SQVTM and CDR2 is ANQGSEA. V shed 8 bases, J shed 5 bases, and the junction held 12 bases outside the gene matches. The CDR3 DNA reads TGCAGCTCGTTATCGGACAGGGGCAGGTATGGCTACACCTTC. This codes for CSSLSDRGRYGYTF.

This clone showed up just a few times. The V gene is TRBV4-1, the J gene TRBJ1-5; a possible D gene is TRBD1 (5 bases). The V gene's germline CDR1 is MGHRA and CDR2 YSYEKL. Deletions cut 2 bases from V and 4 bases from J, with 6 bases between. The CDR3 consists of 13 residues. The CDR3 DNA follows: TGCGCCAGCAGCCAACAGGGAAATCAGCCCCAGCATTTT. Its translation is CASSQQGNQPQHF.

This clone was observed a single time. The chain couples TRBV14 to TRBJ2-7, with 8 bases that match TRBD2. The CDR3 has 13 amino acids. Germline CDR1 and CDR2: SGHDN and FVKESK. With V trimmed by 4 bases and J by 3 bases, 2 bases remained unmatched. CDR3 residues: CASSPGTSYEQYF. In DNA, the CDR3 is TGTGCCAGCAGCCCTGGGACTAGCTACGAGCAGTACTTC.

This chain links TRBV9 with TRBJ1-5; 10 bases are a match to TRBD1. The CDR3 runs 16 residues. After removal of 0 bases from V and 6 bases from J, the junction contained 6 bases not matched to a gene. CDR1 and CDR2 (germline): SGDLS, YYNGEE. The CDR3 sequence: CASSVGEDRGSQPQHF. The CDR3, as DNA: TGTGCCAGCAGCGTAGGGGAGGACAGGGGGTCTCAGCCCCAGCATTTT. The entire variable domain, with the rest obtained from reference TRBV9 and TRBJ1-5, is as follows: DSGVTQTPKHLITATGQRVTLRCSPRSGDLSVYWYQQSLDQGLQFLIQYYNGEERAKGNILERFSAQQFPDLHSELNLSSLELGDSALYFCASSVGEDRGSQPQHFGDGTRLSIL.

V is TRBV27 and J is TRBJ1-1, with D possibly matching TRBD1 (5 bases). The germline V gene encodes CDR1 MNHEY and CDR2 SMNVEV (reference sequence). This CDR3 contains 15 residues. Between the trimmed V and J ends, which lost 6 bases and 5 bases, there was a span of 19 bases. The CDR3 DNA reads as TGTGCCAGCAGGACCTGGGACTATGGGCGGACTGAAGCTTTCTTT. This translates into CASRTWDYGRTEAFF.

The rearrangement links TRBV4-3 to TRBJ1-2; a weak D match, TRBD1 (6 bases). Trimming shortened V by 0 bases and J by 7 bases, and 15 bases separated the two germline ends. Per germline, CDR1 LGHNA and CDR2 YSLEER. This CDR3 is 15 amino acids long. CDR3 sequence reads: CASSQDDRTAGGYTF. For the CDR3, the DNA is TGCGCCAGCAGCCAAGATGACAGGACCGCCGGTGGCTACACCTTC.

The sample holds a few counts of this clone. The J gene is TRBJ2-1, the V gene TRBV5-1; no clear D gene. This CDR3 has 15 amino acids. V shed 0 bases and J shed 1 base, with 8 bases lying between them. Germline loops: CDR1 SGHRS, CDR2 YFSETQ. CDR3 DNA sequence: TGCGCCAGCAGCTTGGAACAGATGTCCTACAATGAGCAGTTCTTC. Amino acids: CASSLEQMSYNEQFF.

The chain combines TRBV29-1 with TRBJ2-1, with a tentative D call TRBD2 (6 bases). There are 13 residues in the CDR3. Deletions cut 6 bases from V and 4 bases from J, with 13 bases between. The germline V gene has CDR1 SQVTM and CDR2 ANQGSEA. CDR3 sequence reads: CSVGGSIYNEQFF. CDR3 nucleotide sequence: TGCAGCGTAGGAGGGAGCATATACAATGAGCAGTTCTTC.

The chain has TRBV5-1 and TRBJ2-3; 9 bases are a match to TRBD1. Germline values: CDR1 SGHRS, CDR2 YFSETQ. The CDR3 extends over 15 amino acids. With V trimmed by 0 bases and J by 6 bases, 5 bases remained unmatched. CDR3 protein: CASSLAGQGIDTQYF. The DNA for the CDR3 is TGCGCCAGCAGCTTGGCGGGACAGGGCATTGATACGCAGTATTTT. The full variable domain, its missing parts supplied by reference TRBV5-1 and TRBJ2-3, is KAGVTQTPRYLIKTRGQQVTLSCSPISGHRSVSWYQQTPGQGLQFLFEYFSETQRNKGNFPGRFSGRQFSNSRSEMNVSTLELGDSALYLCASSLAGQGIDTQYFGPGTRLTVL.

This clone came up once. The chain carries TRBV9 and TRBJ2-7; tentatively, D is TRBD1 (6 bases). The V gene's germline CDR1 is SGDLS and CDR2 YYNGEE. The V end was cut by 3 bases, the J end by 2 bases, with 12 bases between. CDR3 length equals 14 residues. The CDR3 DNA sequence: TGTGCCAGCAGCGCAATGACAGGTACCTACGAGCAGTACTTC. Amino acid sequence: CASSAMTGTYEQYF.

CDR3 nucleotide sequence: TGTGCCAGCAGCCAACAGAGCGGAAACACCGGGGAGCTGTTTTTT. Amino acid sequence: CASSQQSGNTGELFF. The chain combines TRBV7-2 with TRBJ2-2, with D possibly matching TRBD2 (5 bases). Trimming removed 5 bases from V and 2 bases from J, with 12 bases in between. The CDR3 is made up of 15 amino acids. Germline CDR1 is SGHTA and CDR2 is FQGNSA. Using reference TRBV7-2 and TRBJ2-2 for the parts outside the CDR3, the full variable domain is GAGVSQSPSNKVTEKGKDVELRCDPISGHTALYWYRQSLGQGLEFLIYFQGNSAPDKSGLPSDRFSAERTGGSVSTLTIQRTQQEDSAVYLCASSQQSGNTGELFFGEGSRLTVL.

The chain couples TRBV6-1 to TRBJ2-2, with TRBD2 matching 8 bases. Germline CDR1 MNHNS, CDR2 SASEGT. V lost 5 bases, J lost 5 bases, and 7 bases stayed unmatched. The CDR3 is 15 amino acids. The CDR3 is CASSPGTSKTGELFF. Written as DNA, the CDR3 is TGTGCCAGCAGTCCCGGGACTAGTAAAACCGGGGAGCTGTTTTTT.

V usage is TRBV9 and J usage is TRBJ2-1; 8 nucleotides match TRBD2. V shed 3 bases and J 2 bases; nucleotides not matched to a gene: 4. The CDR3 spans 15 residues. The germline V gene encodes CDR1 SGDLS and CDR2 YYNGEE. Here the CDR3 DNA reads TGTGCCAGCAGCGCGGGGGGGGGACCCTACAATGAGCAGTTCTTC. It yields the protein CASSAGGGPYNEQFF.

V and J are TRBV28 and TRBJ1-2, with 8 bases that match TRBD1. CDR1 and CDR2 (germline): MDHEN, SYDVKM. There are 13 residues in the CDR3. V was clipped by 6 bases and J by 3 bases; unmatched bases: 3. CDR3 bases: TGTGCCAGCAGCCTGGACAGGGACTATGGCTACACCTTC. Protein product: CASSLDRDYGYTF.

V is TRBV9 and J is TRBJ2-3; no reliable D call. The CDR3 is made up of 13 amino acids. CDR1 SGDLS and CDR2 YYNGEE come from the germline V gene. With 2 bases removed from V and 2 bases from J, the gap between germline ends came to 6 bases. Written as DNA, the CDR3 is TGTGCCAGCAGCGTTAGCTACACAGATACGCAGTATTTT. This translates into CASSVSYTDTQYF.

The chain links TRBV7-9 to TRBJ1-2; a possible D gene is TRBD1 (6 bases). The CDR3 consists of 14 residues. V lost 1 base and J 3 bases, leaving 9 bases between the germline ends. Germline V gene sequence: CDR1 SEHNR, CDR2 FQNEAQ (reference sequence). CDR3 region: CASSLGGLDYGYTF. The CDR3 bases are TGTGCCAGCAGCTTAGGGGGGCTGGACTATGGCTACACCTTC.